A single sample is the source of the 27 T cell receptor beta chains below, sequenced in a study of shared clonotypes between healthy human individuals. Clones were sequenced by immunoSEQ multiplex PCR, and TCRdb holds only the in-frame ones, with some missing. The sample comprises roughly 2.5 million clones, roughly 92% of which are singletons, and over 0.12% rests with the top ten. The sequenced sample was naive CD4+ T cells sorted from blood. Specified subset: CD45RA+ positively selected. These receptors all come from a young man in good health.

Points on this clone: This sample includes further DNA sequences coding for the same CDR3. J is TRBJ2-5 and V is TRBV5-4; D call uncertain. V lost 1 base to trimming and J lost 2 bases, with 6 bases between them. In germline, CDR1 is SGHNT, CDR2 YYREEE (reference sequence). This CDR3 has 13 amino acids. Written as DNA, the CDR3 is TGTGCCAGCAGCTTGACGCCACAAGAGACCCAGTACTTC. Amino acid sequence: CASSLTPQETQYF.

This CDR3 is CASSVTGDLYGYTF. CDR3 in DNA: TGCGCCAGCAGCGTCACAGGGGATCTCTATGGCTACACCTTC. This chain joins TRBV5-1 and TRBJ1-2; TRBD1 matches 7 bases. J was trimmed by 4 bases and V by 4 bases; bases with no gene match: 7. Germline V gene sequence: CDR1 SGHRS, CDR2 YFSETQ. This CDR3 is 14 amino acids long.

The chain is built from TRBV19 and TRBJ1-5, with 7 positions matching TRBD1. This CDR3 has 15 amino acids. Germline V gene sequence: CDR1 LNHDA, CDR2 SQIVND (reference sequence). V lost 9 bases and J lost 6; bases outside the gene matches: 14. For the CDR3, the DNA is TGTGCCAGCCTGAGCGGTGACAGGGAACGTCAGCCCCAGCATTTT. Protein: CASLSGDRERQPQHF.

The chain joins TRBV5-4 to TRBJ2-2; 8 bases line up with TRBD2. Germline lookup yields CDR1 SGHNT and CDR2 YYREEE (reference sequence). With 4 bases clipped from V and 0 bases from J, the junction kept 2 bases outside the gene matches. CDR3 length: 15 residues. This CDR3 reads CASSPGGANTGELFF. CDR3 sequence (DNA): TGTGCCAGCAGCCCCGGGGGGGCGAACACCGGGGAGCTGTTTTTT.

The J gene is TRBJ1-5, the V gene TRBV6-1; D perhaps matches TRBD1 (6 bases). V was shortened by 5 bases and J by 6 bases, with 14 bases between the two germline ends. Per germline, CDR1 MNHNS and CDR2 SASEGT. There are 14 residues in the CDR3. CDR3 region: CASSSQGGGQPQHF. For the CDR3, the DNA is TGTGCCAGCAGTTCACAGGGCGGGGGTCAGCCCCAGCATTTT.

The chain is built from TRBV6-5 and TRBJ1-6; D not certain. This CDR3 is built from 15 residues. Germline lookup yields CDR1 MNHEY and CDR2 SVGAGI. Trimming cost V 0 bases and J 5 bases, with 8 bases left between them. The CDR3 region is CASSYSASNNSPLHF. Here the CDR3 DNA reads TGTGCCAGCAGTTACTCTGCGAGTAATAATTCACCCCTCCACTTT.

The chain carries TRBV29-1 and TRBJ1-1; no clear D gene. This CDR3 is built from 12 residues. Germline assignment: CDR1 SQVTM and CDR2 ANQGSEA. The germline V and J ends were trimmed by 3 bases and 2 bases, with 7 bases remaining between them. CDR3 nucleotide sequence: TGCAGCGTTGACAGGAGTAACACTGAAGCTTTCTTT. Protein: CSVDRSNTEAFF.

The rearrangement joins TRBV4-2 to TRBJ2-2; TRBD2 matches 8 bases. Germline CDR1 is LGHNA and CDR2 is YNFKEQ. The CDR3 contains 16 residues. Trimming at V came to 0 bases and at J to 6 bases, leaving 6 bases not matched to a gene. The CDR3 protein is CASSQEVSGVAGELFF. In nucleotides, the CDR3 is TGTGCCAGCAGCCAAGAGGTTAGCGGGGTCGCCGGGGAGCTGTTTTTT.

The chain is built from TRBV6-1 and TRBJ1-2; D is unclear. CDR1 and CDR2 (germline): MNHNS, SASEGT. Trimming took 2 bases from V and 4 from J, leaving 11 bases between them. The CDR3 has 14 amino acids. CDR3 nucleotide sequence: TGTGCCAGCAGTGAACCCCCCGACGTCTATGGCTACACCTTC. Protein sequence: CASSEPPDVYGYTF.

V and J are TRBV2 and TRBJ2-1; 10 bases map to TRBD2. CDR1 and CDR2 from the germline V gene are SNHLY and FYNNEI. After removal of 2 bases from V and 6 bases from J, the junction contained 4 bases not matched to a gene. The CDR3 contains 15 residues. The CDR3 bases are TGTGCCAGCAGTGAATTCAGCGGGAGGGCCAATGAGCAGTTCTTC. Its protein product is CASSEFSGRANEQFF.

As regards this clone: At one boundary the junction diverges from the germline segment, which might be a read error. The rearrangement uses TRBV19 and TRBJ1-5, with 12 bases identical to TRBD1. The CDR3 spans 16 residues. Germline values: CDR1 LNHDA, CDR2 SQIVND (reference sequence). CDR3 bases: TGTGCCAGTAGCGAAACCGGGACAGGGGGCAAGCAGCCCCAGCATTTT. Its translation: CASSETGTGGKQPQHF.

J is TRBJ1-2 and V is TRBV5-6; tentative D call: TRBD1 (5 bases). Trimming removed 4 bases from V and 4 bases from J, with 8 bases in between. This CDR3 region has 12 residues. Germline V CDR1 and CDR2: SGHDT, YYEEEE. CDR3 nucleotide sequence: TGTGCCAGCAGCGCGGGACTCTATGGCTACACCTTC. Translated, it gives CASSAGLYGYTF.

The chain employs TRBV2 and TRBJ2-2; tentatively, D is TRBD2 (5 bases). CDR1 and CDR2 (germline): SNHLY, FYNNEI. CDR3 length: 15 amino acids. Trimming pared 4 bases from V and 6 bases from J, leaving 15 bases between. The CDR3 DNA follows: TGTGCCAGCAGTGTCAAACAAACGGGGTCCGGGGAGCTGTTTTTT. As protein: CASSVKQTGSGELFF.

This clone was detected once. This chain links TRBV18 with TRBJ1-2; D is unresolved. Trimming stripped 5 bases from V and 8 bases from J, with 24 bases between. CDR3 size: 16 residues. Germline assignment: CDR1 KGHSH and CDR2 LQKENI. Here the CDR3 DNA reads TGTGCCAGCTCAACAGCCTTGGTCATTGGTGGAGGCGGCTACACCTTC. It yields the protein CASSTALVIGGGGYTF.

The CDR3 here is CASTSPFYREETQYF. The CDR3 nucleotides read TGTGCCAGCACGTCACCATTTTACAGGGAAGAGACCCAGTACTTC. The J gene is TRBJ2-5, the V gene TRBV6-1; a possible D gene is TRBD1 (6 bases). Germline V lookup: CDR1 MNHNS, CDR2 SASEGT. Trimming left V 7 bases short and J 3 bases short, with 18 bases between. There are 15 residues in the CDR3.

The gene calls are TRBV5-1 and TRBJ2-2; D gene unclear. The CDR3 is 15 amino acids. Per the germline V gene, CDR1 is SGHRS and CDR2 is YFSETQ. The V end lost 5 bases, the J end lost 3 bases, and 14 bases lay between the germline ends. The CDR3 loop reads CASRSHTWDTGELFF. CDR3 nucleotide sequence: TGCGCCAGCAGGAGTCATACGTGGGACACCGGGGAGCTGTTTTTT.

The rearrangement joins TRBV7-2 to TRBJ2-5; maybe TRBD2 (5 bases). This CDR3 is built from 15 residues. Trimming took off 5 bases at V and 5 bases at J, with 18 bases between the two ends. Germline loops: CDR1 SGHTA, CDR2 FQGNSA. The CDR3 sequence: CASSTGGGFYETQYF. The CDR3 DNA sequence: TGTGCCAGCAGCACTGGAGGAGGTTTTTACGAGACCCAGTACTTC.

V and J are TRBV6-1 and TRBJ1-4; D not resolved. Germline loops: CDR1 MNHNS, CDR2 SASEGT. This CDR3 is 17 amino acids long. Trimming removed 2 bases at V and 0 bases at J, with 13 bases between. The CDR3: CASSERWTYATNEKLFF. DNA of the CDR3: TGTGCCAGCAGTGAACGTTGGACGTATGCAACTAATGAAAAACTGTTTTTT.

The chain links TRBV5-4 to TRBJ2-5, with TRBD2 matching over 12 bases. The V gene end was trimmed by 5 bases and the J gene end by 5 bases; junction bases not matched to a gene: 7. Germline-derived CDR1 and CDR2 are SGHNT and YYREEE (reference sequence). The CDR3 is made up of 15 amino acids. CDR3 sequence (DNA): TGTGCCAGCAGTCCGACTAGCGGGGGTATTGAGACCCAGTACTTC. Encoded protein: CASSPTSGGIETQYF. Using reference TRBV5-4 and TRBJ2-5 for the parts outside the CDR3, the full variable domain is ETGVTQSPTHLIKTRGQQVTLRCSSQSGHNTVSWYQQALGQGPQFIFQYYREEENGRGNFPPRFSGLQFPNYSSELNVNALELDDSALYLCASSPTSGGIETQYFGPGTRLLVL.

The chain employs TRBV4-1 and TRBJ2-3, with 10 bases matching TRBD2. This CDR3 contains 19 residues. Trimming at V came to 1 base and at J to 0 bases, leaving 10 bases not matched to a gene. Germline V CDR1 and CDR2: MGHRA, YSYEKL. The CDR3 DNA is TGCGCCAGCAGCCAAGTGGGTCTAGCGGGGGCAACTAGCACAGATACGCAGTATTTT. As protein: CASSQVGLAGATSTDTQYF.

This chain connects TRBV6-6 to TRBJ2-3; 9 nucleotides agree with TRBD2. The V gene's germline CDR1 is MNHNY and CDR2 SVGAGI (reference sequence). The ends lost 4 bases at V and 4 bases at J; junction bases unmatched: 9. The CDR3 loop spans 16 amino acids. This chain's CDR3 is CASSFNSGTSPDTQYF. For the CDR3, the DNA is TGTGCCAGCAGTTTCAATTCCGGGACTAGCCCAGATACGCAGTATTTT.

The chain links TRBV9 to TRBJ1-2; the D gene is possibly TRBD1 (5 bases). The CDR3 runs 15 residues. V lost 0 bases and J lost 7, with 16 bases in between. Germline CDR1 reads SGDLS; CDR2 reads YYNGEE. CDR3 sequence reads: CASSVAPLGEGGYTF. In DNA, the CDR3 is TGTGCCAGCAGCGTAGCACCCCTGGGGGAAGGTGGCTACACCTTC.

The V and J genes are TRBV7-9 and TRBJ2-7; a possible D gene is TRBD2 (5 bases). This CDR3 comprises 15 residues. V was shortened by 4 bases and J by 0 bases, with 13 bases between the two germline ends. Germline loops: CDR1 SEHNR, CDR2 FQNEAQ (reference sequence). As DNA, the CDR3 is TGTGCCAGCAGCTCGGGGAGCGGCTTCTCCTACGAGCAGTACTTC. Protein sequence: CASSSGSGFSYEQYF. The complete variable domain, with remaining parts taken from reference TRBV7-9 and TRBJ2-7, reads DTGVSQNPRHKITKRGQNVTFRCDPISEHNRLYWYRQTLGQGPEFLTYFQNEAQLEKSRLLSDRFSAERPKGSFSTLEIQRTEQGDSAMYLCASSSGSGFSYEQYFGPGTRLTVT.

The chain employs TRBV28 and TRBJ1-1; D not certain. CDR1 and CDR2 from the germline V gene are MDHEN and SYDVKM. V dropped 5 bases and J dropped 11 bases, with 15 bases sitting between them. There are 12 residues in the CDR3. The CDR3 sequence is CASSQRATGAFF. The DNA for the CDR3 is TGTGCCAGCAGTCAACGGGCAACGGGGGCTTTCTTT. The full variable domain, completed using reference TRBV28 and TRBJ1-1, is DVKVTQSSRYLVKRTGEKVFLECVQDMDHENMFWYRQDPGLGLRLIYFSYDVKMKEKGDIPEGYSVSREKKERFSLILESASTNQTSMYLCASSQRATGAFFGQGTRLTVV.

The chain couples TRBV11-2 to TRBJ1-2; D gene unclear. The CDR3 has 12 residues. Germline V lookup: CDR1 SGHAT, CDR2 FQNNGV. Deletions cut 5 bases from V and 5 bases from J, with 9 bases between. DNA for the CDR3: TGTGCCAGCAGCCGCGAAGGTTATGGCTACACCTTC. Translating gives CASSREGYGYTF.

In the case of this clone: The sample carries other DNA sequences with the same CDR3. V usage is TRBV19 and J usage is TRBJ2-7; 9 nucleotides match TRBD1. The CDR3 spans 15 residues. CDR1 and CDR2 from the germline V gene are LNHDA and SQIVND (reference sequence). Trimming took 6 bases from V and 2 from J; bases not matched to a gene: 8. CDR3 bases: TGTGCCAGTAGAGGCCCGGGACAGGGTACCTACGAGCAGTACTTC. Amino acids: CASRGPGQGTYEQYF.

The CDR3 spells CASSLATGQGSEQYF. The CDR3 nucleotides read TGTGCCAGCAGCTTAGCTACGGGACAGGGATCCGAGCAGTACTTC. This chain connects TRBV7-9 to TRBJ2-7; 9 nucleotides agree with TRBD1. J lost 6 bases, V lost 0 bases, and 6 bases had no gene match. Germline V gene data show CDR1 as SEHNR and CDR2 as FQNEAQ (reference sequence). This CDR3 spans 15 amino acids.